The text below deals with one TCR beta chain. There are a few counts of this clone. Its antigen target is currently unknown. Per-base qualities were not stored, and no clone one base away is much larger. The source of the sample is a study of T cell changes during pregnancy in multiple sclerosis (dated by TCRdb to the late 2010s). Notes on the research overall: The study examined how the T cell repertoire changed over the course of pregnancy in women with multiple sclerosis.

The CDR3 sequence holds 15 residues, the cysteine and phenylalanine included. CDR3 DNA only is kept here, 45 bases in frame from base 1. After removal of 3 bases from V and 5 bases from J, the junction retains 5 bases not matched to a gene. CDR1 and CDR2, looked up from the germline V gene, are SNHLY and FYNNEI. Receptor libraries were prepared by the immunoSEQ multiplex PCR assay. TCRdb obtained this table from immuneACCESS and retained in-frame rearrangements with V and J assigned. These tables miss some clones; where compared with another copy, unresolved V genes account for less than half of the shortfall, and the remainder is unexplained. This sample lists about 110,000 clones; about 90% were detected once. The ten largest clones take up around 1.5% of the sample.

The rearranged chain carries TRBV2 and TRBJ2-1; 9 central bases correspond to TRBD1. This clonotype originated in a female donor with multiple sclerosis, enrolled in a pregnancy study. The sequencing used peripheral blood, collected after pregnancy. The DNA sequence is TGTGCCAGCAGTGATTACAGGGGGCTCGACAATGAGCAGTTCTTC. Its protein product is CASSDYRGLDNEQFF.